These 10 T cell receptor beta chains came from one sample sequenced in a study of T cells in Graves' hyperthyroidism and ophthalmopathy. Amplified TCR beta CDR3 regions derived from RNA transcripts. Carried out on the TCR CDR3, a first-round RT-PCR used the HTBI primer set. TCRdb reprocessed the multiplex PCR reads with MiXCR, giving one entry per CDR3 protein. The sample carries about 720,000 distinct CDR3 sequences, 18% recorded once. Sequenced material: blood. Receptors originate from a woman between 50 and 59 years old with Graves' hyperthyroidism that later progressed to Graves' ophthalmopathy.

The gene calls are TRBV28 and TRBJ2-7, with D maybe TRBD2 (6 bases). V lost 7 bases and J 1 base, leaving 11 bases between the germline ends. Germline CDR1 is MDHEN and CDR2 is SYDVKM. CDR3 length: 13 amino acids. CDR3 DNA: TGTGCCAGCAAGGGAGGCAGTTCCTACGAGCAGTACTTC. This translates into CASKGGSSYEQYF.

This clonotype was counted many times. The rearrangement links TRBV3-1 to TRBJ2-3; a possible D gene is TRBD2 (6 bases). The CDR3 length is 14 residues. Germline values: CDR1 LGHDT, CDR2 YNNKEL (reference sequence). The V and J ends lost 2 bases and 3 bases respectively, with 9 bases between them. The chain's CDR3 is CASSQQGLTDTQYF. The CDR3 nucleotides read TGTGCCAGCAGCCAACAGGGACTTACAGATACGCAGTATTTT.

This clonotype was detected a few times. The rearrangement links TRBV29-1 to TRBJ2-2; TRBD2 matches 7 bases. The CDR3 totals 13 residues. CDR1 and CDR2 from the germline V gene are SQVTM and ANQGSEA. After removal of 6 bases from V and 2 bases from J, the junction contained 3 bases not matched to a gene. CDR3 nucleotide sequence: TGCAGCGTGGGACTACCTAACACCGGGGAGCTGTTTTTT. It yields the protein CSVGLPNTGELFF.

This clonotype has just a few counts. CDR3 DNA: TGTGCCATCACCTGGGACAGGGATACCGGGGAGCTGTTTTTT. Protein sequence: CAITWDRDTGELFF. V is TRBV10-3 and J is TRBJ2-2; 9 bases fit TRBD1. The CDR3 loop spans 14 amino acids. CDR1 is ENHRY and CDR2 is SYGVKD in the germline V gene. V shed 7 bases, J shed 5 bases, and the junction held 5 bases outside the gene matches.

Many counts were recorded for this clonotype. V gene TRBV11-2 combines with J gene TRBJ2-3; 7 bases are shared with TRBD1. Germline CDR1 is SGHAT and CDR2 is FQNNGV. The V segment lost 1 base and the J segment 2 bases; nucleotides outside the gene matches: 3. The CDR3 extends over 15 amino acids. Written as DNA, the CDR3 is TGTGCCAGCAGCTTAGGAGGGGGCCACACAGATACGCAGTATTTT. It encodes CASSLGGGHTDTQYF. Variable domain in full (rest from reference TRBV11-2 and TRBJ2-3): EAGVAQSPRYKIIEKRQSVAFWCNPISGHATLYWYQQILGQGPKLLIQFQNNGVVDDSQLPKDRFSAERLKGVDSTLKIQPAKLEDSAVYLCASSLGGGHTDTQYFGPGTRLTVL.

This clonotype was picked up many times. The rearrangement joins TRBV2 to TRBJ2-2; the D gene could be TRBD1 or TRBD2 (5 bases each). Germline V gene lookup returns CDR1 SNHLY and CDR2 FYNNEI. V was clipped by 7 bases and J by 0 bases, with 15 bases between them. The CDR3 contains 16 residues. CDR3 nucleotide sequence: TGTGCCAGCAAGGGGACCGGGTCTTCGAACACCGGGGAGCTGTTTTTT. Its translation: CASKGTGSSNTGELFF.

This chain joins TRBV29-1 and TRBJ2-7; tentatively, D is TRBD1 (5 bases). Between the trimmed V and J ends, which lost 0 bases and 3 bases, there was a span of 15 bases. CDR1 and CDR2 (germline): SQVTM, ANQGSEA. This CDR3 spans 15 amino acids. This CDR3 is CSVEEPETENYEQYF. DNA for the CDR3: TGCAGCGTTGAAGAGCCAGAGACAGAGAACTACGAGCAGTACTTC.

The rearrangement links TRBV6-1 to TRBJ1-6; D ambiguous. Per germline, CDR1 MNHNS and CDR2 SASEGT. Trimming stripped 6 bases from V and 10 bases from J, with 10 bases between. This CDR3 region has 12 residues. Here the CDR3 DNA reads TGTGCCAGCAGACGGGAAACCTCACCCCTCCACTTT. This translates into CASRRETSPLHF.

The V gene is TRBV9, the J gene TRBJ1-1, with D uncertain. Between the trimmed V and J ends, which lost 4 bases and 6 bases, there was a span of 16 bases. Germline lookup yields CDR1 SGDLS and CDR2 YYNGEE. This CDR3 region has 14 residues. DNA of the CDR3: TGTGCCAGCAGCATGCAACACGGGAAGTCTGAAGCTTTCTTT. It encodes CASSMQHGKSEAFF.

This clonotype came up many times. The chain has TRBV6-2 or TRBV6-3 and TRBJ2-3; D is unresolved. This CDR3 is built from 18 residues. The germline V and J ends were trimmed by 2 bases and 2 bases, with 20 bases remaining between them. Germline values: CDR1 MNHEY, CDR2 SVGEGT. The CDR3 is CASSYPTDGYTSTDTQYF. CDR3 DNA sequence: TGTGCCAGCAGTTACCCGACCGATGGCTACACTTCCACAGATACGCAGTATTTT.